The source of this T cell receptor (beta chain) is a study of beta chain features in type 1 diabetes. In the study overall: Roughly 98 million sorted cells were examined across all samples. Study results and caveats: Shorter TCRB CDR3s, moderately but significantly so, were found in Type 1 diabetes patients in all four CD4+ subsets. Patients' naive, central memory and Treg TCRB repertoires seemed closer to one another than those of healthy donors.

The study reverse transcribed the entire isolated RNA, so it sequenced expressed TCRB transcripts. TCRdb keeps only in-frame clones here, not all; method: immunoSEQ multiplex PCR. The data hold more than 250,000 clones, with 14% to 15% observed a single time. Comment on this clone: Its specificity is unknown.

Trimming stripped 1 base from V and 4 bases from J, with 11 bases between. CDR1 SGHRS and CDR2 YFSETQ come from the germline V gene. The CDR3 is 14 residues long. The specimen sequenced was naive CD4+ T cells from blood. The sequence was obtained from a man aged 18 to 30 with type 1 diabetes. V usage is TRBV5-1 and J usage is TRBJ2-5, with D perhaps matching TRBD1 (5 bases). The CDR3 spells CASSLRGPGETQYF. DNA of the CDR3: TGCGCCAGCAGCTTGAGGGGTCCGGGAGAGACCCAGTACTTC.